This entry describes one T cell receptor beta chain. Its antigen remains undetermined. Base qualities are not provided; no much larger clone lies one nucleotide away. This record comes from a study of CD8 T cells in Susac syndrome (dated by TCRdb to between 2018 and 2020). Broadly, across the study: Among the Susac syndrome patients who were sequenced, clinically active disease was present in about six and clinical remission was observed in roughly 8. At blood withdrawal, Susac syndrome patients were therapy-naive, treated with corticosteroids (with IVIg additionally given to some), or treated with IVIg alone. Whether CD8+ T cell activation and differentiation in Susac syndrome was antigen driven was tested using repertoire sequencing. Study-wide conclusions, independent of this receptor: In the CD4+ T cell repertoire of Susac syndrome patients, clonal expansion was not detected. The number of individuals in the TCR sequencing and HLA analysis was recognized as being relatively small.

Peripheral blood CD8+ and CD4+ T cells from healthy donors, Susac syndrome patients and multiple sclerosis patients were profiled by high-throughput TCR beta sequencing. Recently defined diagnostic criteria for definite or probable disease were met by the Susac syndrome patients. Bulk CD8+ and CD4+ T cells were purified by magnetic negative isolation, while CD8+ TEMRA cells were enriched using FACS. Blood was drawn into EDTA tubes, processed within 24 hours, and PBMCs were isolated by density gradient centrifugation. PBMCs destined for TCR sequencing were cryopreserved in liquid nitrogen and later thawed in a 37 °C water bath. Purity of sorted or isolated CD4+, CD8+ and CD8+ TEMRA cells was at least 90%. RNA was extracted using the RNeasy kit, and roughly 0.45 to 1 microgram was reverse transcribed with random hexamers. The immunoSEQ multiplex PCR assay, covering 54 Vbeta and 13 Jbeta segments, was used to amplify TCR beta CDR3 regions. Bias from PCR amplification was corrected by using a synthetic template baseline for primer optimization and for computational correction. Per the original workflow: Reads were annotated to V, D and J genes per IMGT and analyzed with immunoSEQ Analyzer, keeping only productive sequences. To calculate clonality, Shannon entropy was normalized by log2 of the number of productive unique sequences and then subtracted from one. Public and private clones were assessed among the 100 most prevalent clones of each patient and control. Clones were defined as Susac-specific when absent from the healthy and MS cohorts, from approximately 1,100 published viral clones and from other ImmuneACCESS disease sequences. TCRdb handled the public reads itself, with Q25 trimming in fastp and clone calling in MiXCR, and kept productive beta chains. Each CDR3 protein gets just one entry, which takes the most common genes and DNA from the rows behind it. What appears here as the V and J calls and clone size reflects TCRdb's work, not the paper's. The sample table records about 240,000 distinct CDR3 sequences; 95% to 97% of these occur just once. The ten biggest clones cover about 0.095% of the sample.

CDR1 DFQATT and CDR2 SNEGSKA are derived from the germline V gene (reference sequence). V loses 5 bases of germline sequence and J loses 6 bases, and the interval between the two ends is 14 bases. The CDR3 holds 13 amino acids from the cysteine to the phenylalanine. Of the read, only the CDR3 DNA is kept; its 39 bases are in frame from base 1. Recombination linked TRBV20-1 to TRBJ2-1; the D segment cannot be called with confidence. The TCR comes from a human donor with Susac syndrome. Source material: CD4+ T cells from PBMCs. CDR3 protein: CSALNQIGNEQFF. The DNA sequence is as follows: TGCAGTGCTCTGAACCAAATAGGCAATGAGCAGTTCTTC.